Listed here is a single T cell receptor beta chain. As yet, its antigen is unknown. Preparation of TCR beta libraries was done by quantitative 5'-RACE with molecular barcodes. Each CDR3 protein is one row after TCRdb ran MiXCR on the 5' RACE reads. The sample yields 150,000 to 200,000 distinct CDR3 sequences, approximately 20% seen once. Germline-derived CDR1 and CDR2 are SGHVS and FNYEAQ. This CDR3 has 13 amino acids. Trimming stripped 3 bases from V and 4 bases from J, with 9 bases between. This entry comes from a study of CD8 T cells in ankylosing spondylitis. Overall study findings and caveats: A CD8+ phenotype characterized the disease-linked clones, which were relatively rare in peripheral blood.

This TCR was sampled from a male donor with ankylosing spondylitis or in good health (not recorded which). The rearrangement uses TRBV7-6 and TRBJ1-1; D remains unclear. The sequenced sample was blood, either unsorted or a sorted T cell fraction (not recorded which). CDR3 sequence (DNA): TGTGCCAGCAGCTTCCGGGAGGGCACTGAAGCTTTCTTT. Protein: CASSFREGTEAFF.